The 19 T cell receptor beta chains below come from one sample, sequenced in a study of blood T cell repertoires in COVID-19. The data were produced by immunoSEQ multiplex PCR, yet TCRdb's version contains in-frame clones alone and is incomplete. This table has 150,000 to 200,000 clones, 78% appearing once. The sample was peripheral blood. Every receptor here comes from an elderly woman with active or convalescent COVID-19.

This rearrangement joins TRBV5-1 to TRBJ1-3; the D gene is possibly TRBD1 (5 bases). Per germline, CDR1 SGHRS and CDR2 YFSETQ. The CDR3 totals 17 residues. V lost 4 bases and J 2 bases, leaving 19 bases between the germline ends. As DNA, the CDR3 is TGCGCCAGCAGCCCAGGGCCCACTTCAGGGACTGGAAACACCATATATTTT. Its translation: CASSPGPTSGTGNTIYF. The full variable domain, in which reference TRBV5-1 and TRBJ1-3 provide the parts outside the CDR3, is KAGVTQTPRYLIKTRGQQVTLSCSPISGHRSVSWYQQTPGQGLQFLFEYFSETQRNKGNFPGRFSGRQFSNSRSEMNVSTLELGDSALYLCASSPGPTSGTGNTIYFGEGSWLTVV.

J is TRBJ2-5 and V is TRBV19; 8 positions match TRBD2. The CDR3 has 15 amino acids. Trimming at V came to 1 base and at J to 7 bases, leaving 8 bases not matched to a gene. Germline V gene sequence: CDR1 LNHDA, CDR2 SQIVND (reference sequence). The CDR3 is CASSIVGGGVGTQYF. CDR3 sequence (DNA): TGTGCCAGTAGTATAGTCGGGGGGGGAGTTGGGACCCAGTACTTC.

This rearrangement joins TRBV28 to TRBJ1-6, with a weak D call TRBD1 (5 bases). Germline loops: CDR1 MDHEN, CDR2 SYDVKM. The V gene lost 4 bases and the J gene lost 9 bases, with 13 bases spanning the gap. This CDR3 contains 14 residues. The CDR3 DNA follows: TGTGCCAGCAGTTACGCTCAGGGTCGTTCACCCCTCCACTTT. This encodes CASSYAQGRSPLHF.

The chain has TRBV27 and TRBJ1-4; D call uncertain. V shed 5 bases and J shed 7 bases, with 14 bases lying between them. Germline lookup yields CDR1 MNHEY and CDR2 SMNVEV (reference sequence). The CDR3 has 14 residues. As DNA, the CDR3 is TGTGCCAGCAGTATTGCCGGGAGGAGTGAAAAACTGTTTTTT. Translation: CASSIAGRSEKLFF. The whole variable domain, remainder taken from reference TRBV27 and TRBJ1-4, is EAQVTQNPRYLITVTGKKLTVTCSQNMNHEYMSWYRQDPGLGLRQIYYSMNVEVTDKGDVPEGYKVSRKEKRNFPLILESPSPNQTSLYFCASSIAGRSEKLFFGSGTQLSVL.

The chain employs TRBV5-1 and TRBJ1-3; D gene unclear. Trimming left V 0 bases short and J 0 bases short, with 10 bases between. The CDR3 runs 16 residues. CDR1 and CDR2 from the germline V gene are SGHRS and YFSETQ. CDR3 DNA: TGCGCCAGCAGCTTGGATGGGCCTCACTCTGGAAACACCATATATTTT. This encodes CASSLDGPHSGNTIYF.

This chain links TRBV5-4 with TRBJ1-4, with D perhaps TRBD1 (6 bases). Between the trimmed V and J ends, which lost 3 bases and 5 bases, there was a span of 11 bases. The CDR3 length is 14 residues. Looked up from germline, CDR1 is SGHNT and CDR2 is YYREEE (reference sequence). CDR3 loop: CASSSGGRNEKLFF. DNA of the CDR3: TGTGCCAGCAGCTCCGGGGGGCGGAATGAAAAACTGTTTTTT.

In this sample, this clone turned up once. The chain links TRBV5-6 to TRBJ2-7, with unresolved D. CDR1 SGHDT and CDR2 YYEEEE come from the germline V gene. CDR3 length: 17 amino acids. Trimming left V 4 bases short and J 6 bases short, with 26 bases between. As DNA, the CDR3 is TGTGCCAGCAGCCCAGGCCCCTCTTCGTCTTACGGTGGCGAGCAGTACTTC. Its translation: CASSPGPSSSYGGEQYF. Full variable domain (remainder filled in from reference TRBV5-6 and TRBJ2-7): DAGVTQSPTHLIKTRGQQVTLRCSPKSGHDTVSWYQQALGQGPQFIFQYYEEEERQRGNFPDRFSGHQFPNYSSELNVNALLLGDSALYLCASSPGPSSSYGGEQYFGPGTRLTVT.

In this sample, this clone turned up once. This sequence may be a read error, since a much larger clone differs from it by one base. The rearrangement uses TRBV7-3 and TRBJ1-1; D is ambiguous. CDR3 length: 13 residues. From germline, CDR1 is SGHTA and CDR2 FQGTGA. Trimming removed 5 bases at V and 1 base at J, with 8 bases between. The CDR3 DNA reads as TGTGCCAGCAGCGTCGGGTCGAACACTGAAGCTTTCTTT. Protein: CASSVGSNTEAFF.

This rearrangement joins TRBV19 to TRBJ1-1, with D unclear. V shed 7 bases and J shed 3 bases, with 6 bases lying between them. The CDR3 contains 11 residues. CDR1 LNHDA and CDR2 SQIVND come from the germline V gene (reference sequence). For the CDR3, the DNA is TGTGCCAGTAAACAGTACACTGAAGCTTTCTTT. It codes for CASKQYTEAFF.

The chain recombines TRBV15 with TRBJ1-4; D gene ambiguous. The germline gives CDR1 LNHNV, CDR2 YYDKDF (reference sequence). Trimming cost V 0 bases and J 6 bases, with 11 bases left between them. The CDR3 spans 15 residues. CDR3 DNA: TGTGCCACCAGCAGAGATCTGACGGGTTATGAAAAACTGTTTTTT. This translates into CATSRDLTGYEKLFF.

V and J are TRBV24-1 and TRBJ2-2; TRBD1 matches at 9 bases. This CDR3 spans 17 amino acids. Trimming cost V 4 bases and J 7 bases; bases outside gene matches: 12. Germline V gene lookup returns CDR1 KGHDR and CDR2 SFDVKD. CDR3 sequence (DNA): TGTGCCACCAGTGAACCTAGAGTGGGACAGGGCTACGGGGAGCTGTTTTTT. Encoded protein: CATSEPRVGQGYGELFF.

The chain combines TRBV6-5 with TRBJ2-3; D is unresolved. Germline CDR1 and CDR2: MNHEY and SVGAGI. The CDR3 totals 14 residues. V was shortened by 5 bases and J by 3 bases, with 12 bases between the two germline ends. This chain's CDR3 is CASSHPGRTDTQYF. The CDR3 nucleotides are TGTGCCAGCAGTCACCCGGGTCGAACAGATACGCAGTATTTT.

The rearrangement joins TRBV9 to TRBJ2-2; D is possibly TRBD1 (6 bases). Germline V gene sequence: CDR1 SGDLS, CDR2 YYNGEE. V dropped 0 bases and J dropped 3 bases, with 9 bases sitting between them. The CDR3 covers 15 residues. Written as DNA, the CDR3 is TGTGCCAGCAGCGTAGGCAACAGGGACACCGGGGAGCTGTTTTTT. It yields the protein CASSVGNRDTGELFF.

This chain links TRBV21-1 with TRBJ1-5; the DNA was not compared with TRBD1, the D call given in the table. TRBV21-1 is tagged as a pseudogene. This CDR3 has 16 residues. The DNA for the CDR3 is TGTGCCAGCAGCAAGTCTTACCGGGACACCAATCAGCCCCAGCATTTT. Protein product: CASSKSYRDTNQPQHF.

This clone was seen a single time. This rearrangement joins TRBV10-3 to TRBJ1-2; no reliable D call. Germline assignment: CDR1 ENHRY and CDR2 SYGVKD. The CDR3 sequence is 14 residues long. V was cut by 3 bases and J by 4 bases, with 12 bases left in between. This chain's CDR3 is CAISDIKQLYGYTF. Here the CDR3 DNA reads TGTGCCATCAGTGATATAAAACAGCTCTATGGCTACACCTTC.

The chain employs TRBV19 and TRBJ1-6; 8 nucleotides agree with TRBD1. Per germline, CDR1 LNHDA and CDR2 SQIVND (reference sequence). This CDR3 has 17 amino acids. V lost 9 bases, J lost 7 bases, and 17 bases stayed unmatched. The CDR3 is CASNQGGAGGGNSPLHF. The CDR3 DNA reads as TGTGCCAGCAACCAGGGGGGGGCAGGGGGCGGAAATTCACCCCTCCACTTT. Full variable domain (outside the CDR3, taken from reference TRBV19 and TRBJ1-6): DGGITQSPKYLFRKEGQNVTLSCEQNLNHDAMYWYRQDPGQGLRLIYYSQIVNDFQKGDIAEGYSVSREKKESFPLTVTSAQKNPTAFYLCASNQGGAGGGNSPLHFGNGTRLTVT.

CDR3 sequence reads: CATSRDPRANEKLFF. The CDR3 DNA sequence: TGTGCCACCAGCAGAGATCCTCGAGCTAATGAAAAACTGTTTTTT. V usage is TRBV15 and J usage is TRBJ1-4, with D unresolved. This CDR3 spans 15 amino acids. The germline CDR1 and CDR2 sequences are LNHNV and YYDKDF (reference sequence). V lost 0 bases to trimming and J lost 3 bases, with 8 bases between them.

This clone has only a few counts. The chain couples TRBV19 to TRBJ1-6, with D maybe TRBD1 (5 bases). Trimming left V 6 bases short and J 6 bases short, with 18 bases between. The CDR3 covers 16 residues. Germline CDR1 is LNHDA and CDR2 is SQIVND (reference sequence). The CDR3 DNA reads as TGTGCCAGTAGCAAAGAGGGGACTGGGCCTAATTCACCCCTCCACTTT. Translation: CASSKEGTGPNSPLHF.

This sequence joins TRBV14 and TRBJ2-2; TRBD2 matches at 8 bases. This CDR3 has 16 amino acids. V trimming: 4 bases; J trimming: 1 base; junction bases outside the gene matches: 5. Per germline, CDR1 SGHDN and CDR2 FVKESK. As DNA, the CDR3 is TGTGCCAGCAGCCCGTCCGGGACTAGGAACACCGGGGAGCTGTTTTTT. It codes for CASSPSGTRNTGELFF.